The sample holds many counts of the clone carrying this TCR beta chain. What it binds is unknown. The CDR3 is 14 amino acids. Germline lookup yields CDR1 SNHLY and CDR2 FYNNEI. V was clipped by 5 bases and J by 5 bases; unmatched bases: 6. The data were obtained in a study of blood T cells in healthy people across ages. Broader study findings: It was not possible, with unsorted PBMCs, to conclusively compare naive and antigen-experienced cells.

Primed by a sample-barcoded 5' primer and a J-beta primer mix, a second PCR proceeded for roughly 7 to 12 cycles. TCRdb re-called the 5' RACE reads through MiXCR, storing one row per CDR3 protein. The sample contains roughly 1.5 million distinct CDR3 sequences, 35% to 45% of which appear only once. The sequence derives from a woman younger than 35 in good health. The chain carries TRBV2 and TRBJ1-2, with 9 bases matching TRBD1. Sequencing was carried out using blood. CDR3 in amino acids: CASSRGQGSYGYTF. The CDR3 DNA reads as TGTGCCAGCAGTAGAGGACAGGGGAGTTATGGCTACACCTTC.